This T cell receptor beta chain was obtained from a study of cytomegalovirus exposure and HLA in healthy donors. Germline assignment: CDR1 MNHEY and CDR2 SMNVEV (reference sequence). This CDR3 comprises 15 residues. V was pared by 4 bases and J by 8 bases, with 18 bases between. Study-level findings and limits: Excluded were some V segments that proved indistinguishable, including TRBV6-2 and TRBV6-3. TCR sequences were mostly rare, though some public TCRs occurred in many donors. Several top significant clusters appeared, in a later analysis, to be linked to common viral pathogens.

For this clone: Its antigen remains unknown.

The PCR ran on 60 Vbeta and 13 Jbeta primers. Using immunoSEQ multiplex PCR, the repertoire was profiled, and TCRdb retains in-frame clones only, with some absent. The sample includes 150,000 or so clones, approximately 80% of them seen just once. Sequencing was carried out using PBMCs. This chain links TRBV27 with TRBJ2-1, with D perhaps TRBD2 (7 bases). This TCR was recovered from a young man in good health and CMV-seropositive. In DNA form, the CDR3 reads TGTGCCAGCAGTTCCCCCCCTCGCGGGGGCGATGAGCAGTTCTTC. It codes for CASSSPPRGGDEQFF.